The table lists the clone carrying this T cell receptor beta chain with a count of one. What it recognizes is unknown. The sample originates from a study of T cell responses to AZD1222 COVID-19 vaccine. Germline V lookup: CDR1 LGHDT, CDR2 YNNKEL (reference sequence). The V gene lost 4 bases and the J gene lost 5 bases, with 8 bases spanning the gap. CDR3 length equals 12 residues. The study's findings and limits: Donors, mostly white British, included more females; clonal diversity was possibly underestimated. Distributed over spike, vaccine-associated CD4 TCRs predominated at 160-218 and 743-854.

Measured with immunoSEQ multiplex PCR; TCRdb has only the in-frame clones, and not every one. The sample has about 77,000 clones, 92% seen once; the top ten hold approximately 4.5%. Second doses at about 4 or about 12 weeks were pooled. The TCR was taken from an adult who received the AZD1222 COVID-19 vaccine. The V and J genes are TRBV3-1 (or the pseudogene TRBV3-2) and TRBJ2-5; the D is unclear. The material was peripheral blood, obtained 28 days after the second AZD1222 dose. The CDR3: CASSRLGETQYF. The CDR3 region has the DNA TGTGCCAGCAGCCGCCTCGGGGAGACCCAGTACTTC.